These T cell receptor beta chains were read from a single sample in a study of T-cell memory formation after mild COVID-19. In TCRdb, the 5' RACE reads were re-called with MiXCR into one record per CDR3 protein. Of nearly 350,000 distinct CDR3 sequences in the sample, 10% to 15% are singletons; the top ten hold 20% to 25%. Sequencing used PBMCs or a T cell subset sorted from them (not recorded which). All receptors derive from a young man who had mild COVID-19 (a few samples of this study predate the infection). Cell type and time point are not known. CDR3s leave out the opening cysteine and the closing phenylalanine or tryptophan.

ASSELRRGEETQY	TRBV6-1	13
ASSYLGRGNTEAF	TRBV6-5	13
SVGTPGHSYEQY	TRBV29-1	12
ASSWVSGGKETQY	TRBV12-3/TRBV12-4	13
SVEGGPLGTQY	TRBV29-1	11
ASSPLSGTGDGYT	TRBV12-3/TRBV12-4	13
ASSPMGLAKNIQY	TRBV7-2	13
ASKPGPNYGYT	TRBV6-5	11
ASSPRASGYATQY	TRBV3-2	13
ASLLRQGDTGELF	TRBV12-3/TRBV12-4	13
ASSLEGWTEAF	TRBV12-3/TRBV12-4	11
ATSRDPDYGYT	TRBV15	11
ASRVGGTGGDYNEQF	TRBV11-2	15
AISVSGSTEAF	TRBV10-3	11
ASSSASGQGETQY	TRBV7-2	13
ASSGAGTVYEQY	TRBV12-3/TRBV12-4	12
ASSSQGQLGTDTQY	TRBV13	14
SARVGRGGTDTQY	TRBV20-1	13
ARQGYEQY	TRBV19	8
ASSAGSANYGYT	TRBV9	12
SVRRSQEAF	TRBV29-1	9
AIGGTGGIGEQF	TRBV10-3	12
STGPTDTQY	TRBV29-1	9
ASTSRGNYGYT	TRBV3-1	11
ASSPPQTFYYGYT	TRBV7-9	13
ATWDTSTDTQY	TRBV10-3	11
ASSLGGGAKNIQY	TRBV12-3/TRBV12-4	13
ASSLVAGGSIGQPQH	TRBV7-2	15
SASARGEAGELF	TRBV20-1	12
ASSLQIRGNTEAF	TRBV16	13
ASRRPTEPRPKSNTGELF	TRBV6-2/TRBV6-3	18
ASSPTGLLSNEQF	TRBV4-2	13
ASSEGAGSGGYT	TRBV6-1	12
SARRAVNQPQH	TRBV20-1	11
AISEGPSGGYT	TRBV10-3	11
ASGFRPTRTSGGTAGANVLT	TRBV12-5	20
ASSLDRGEKLF	TRBV7-2	11
ASSPRGGREETQY	TRBV18	13
ASSLAGSRSYNEQF	TRBV7-2	14
ASSPGQGALPSDEQY	TRBV7-9	15
ASSAGDTQY	TRBV7-2	9
SVQARDSYEQY	TRBV20-1	11
ASSTGGNQETQY	TRBV5-1	12
ASSKEKGNQPQH	TRBV7-9	12
ASTFDRRAF	TRBV13	9
ASSYGGQDTQY	TRBV7-2	11
ASSPLNRNTEAF	TRBV7-2	12
SARDFGGMTDTQY	TRBV20-1	13
ATSRVRGGFVEH	TRBV15	12
ATSPGDNFPWRNEQF	TRBV5-1	15
ASSPGSSGNTIY	TRBV5-1	12
ASSLGGRGLD	TRBV5-1	10
AIEGSTDTQY	TRBV10-3	10
ASSHLSAITGELF	TRBV3-1	13
ASSLPGRMNTEAF	TRBV5-1	13
ASSGRTATQETQY	TRBV7-2	13
ASSNQLNTEAF	TRBV7-2	11
SAGRGTNEQY	TRBV20-1	10
ASSPDPGTNTGELF	TRBV7-2	14